The 23 T cell receptor beta chains below all came from one sample that was sequenced in a study of T-cell memory formation after mild COVID-19. TCRdb fed the 5' RACE reads into MiXCR, producing one record per CDR3 protein. The sample includes hundreds of thousands of distinct CDR3 sequences, about 15% seen only once; the top ten take about 22%. The sample comprised PBMCs or a T cell subset sorted from them (not recorded which). These receptors were obtained from a man between 18 and 29 years old who had mild COVID-19 (a few samples of this study predate the infection). Cell type and time point are not known.

This clonotype was seen a handful of times. The chain recombines TRBV4-3 with TRBJ2-2; D ambiguous. The CDR3 covers 18 residues. V was clipped by 0 bases and J by 0 bases, with 14 bases between them. Per the germline V gene, CDR1 is LGHNA and CDR2 is YSLEER. The CDR3 sequence: CASSQDRPGGPNTGELFF. The CDR3 bases are TGCGCCAGCAGCCAAGATCGTCCGGGCGGCCCGAACACCGGGGAGCTGTTTTTT.

This clonotype was counted only a few times. The CDR3 DNA sequence: TGTGCCACCAGCAGAGATGAGGCTAGCACAGATACGCAGTATTTT. It yields the protein CATSRDEASTDTQYF. The genes are TRBV15 and TRBJ2-3; the D is unclear. This CDR3 is built from 15 residues. The germline CDR1 and CDR2 sequences are LNHNV and YYDKDF (reference sequence). Deletions cut 0 bases from V and 0 bases from J, with 7 bases between.

In this sample, this clonotype turned up many times. The chain carries TRBV5-4 and TRBJ2-3, with D maybe TRBD2 (6 bases). Germline-derived CDR1 and CDR2 are SGHNT and YYREEE (reference sequence). The germline V and J ends were trimmed by 0 bases and 2 bases, with 10 bases remaining between them. CDR3 length: 15 amino acids. Here the CDR3 reads CASSLDGGFTDTQYF. The CDR3 DNA sequence: TGTGCCAGCAGCTTGGACGGGGGTTTCACAGATACGCAGTATTTT. The whole variable domain, remainder taken from reference TRBV5-4 and TRBJ2-3, is ETGVTQSPTHLIKTRGQQVTLRCSSQSGHNTVSWYQQALGQGPQFIFQYYREEENGRGNFPPRFSGLQFPNYSSELNVNALELDDSALYLCASSLDGGFTDTQYFGPGTRLTVL.

This clonotype was detected a few times. The V and J genes are TRBV4-1 and TRBJ2-2; D call uncertain. Germline CDR1 is MGHRA and CDR2 is YSYEKL. This CDR3 region has 16 residues. V was pared by 0 bases and J by 6 bases, with 14 bases between. The CDR3 DNA sequence: TGCGCCAGCAGCCAAGATCGATCTGGGGATCCCGGGGAGCTGTTTTTT. Amino acid sequence: CASSQDRSGDPGELFF.

Only a few counts were recorded for this clonotype. This sequence joins TRBV11-2 and TRBJ2-5; 7 bases map to TRBD1. The V gene end was trimmed by 5 bases and the J gene end by 5 bases; junction bases not matched to a gene: 11. The CDR3 contains 15 residues. Germline V CDR1 and CDR2: SGHAT, FQNNGV. DNA for the CDR3: TGTGCCAGCAGCGGATTACAGGGGCGACGGGAGACCCAGTACTTC. It encodes CASSGLQGRRETQYF.

V is TRBV12-3 or TRBV12-4 and J is TRBJ1-4, with D tentatively TRBD1 (6 bases). V was clipped by 4 bases and J by 8 bases, with 17 bases between them. This CDR3 comprises 15 residues. The CDR3 spells CASSSLGPTGEKLFF. The CDR3 region has the DNA TGTGCCAGCAGTTCCTTGGGCCCCACAGGGGAAAAACTGTTTTTT.

This clonotype appeared a few times. The chain combines TRBV11-2 with TRBJ1-3; D gene uncertain. The CDR3 contains 15 residues. In germline, CDR1 is SGHAT, CDR2 FQNNGV. V lost 6 bases and J lost 0, with 12 bases in between. CDR3 nucleotides: TGTGCCAGCAGTTCAGGATTCCTCTCTGGAAACACCATATATTTT. As protein: CASSSGFLSGNTIYF.

The chain has TRBV12-3 or TRBV12-4 and TRBJ2-1; D call uncertain. The V end was cut by 4 bases, the J end by 12 bases, with 10 bases between. CDR3 length: 11 amino acids. CDR3: CASSSSSGQFF. The CDR3 DNA reads TGTGCCAGCAGTTCCTCCTCAGGGCAGTTCTTC.

This clonotype turned up a few times. The chain couples TRBV7-9 to TRBJ2-5; unclear D gene. This CDR3 has 15 amino acids. Trimming pared 5 bases from V and 0 bases from J, leaving 13 bases between. CDR1 and CDR2 from the germline V gene are SEHNR and FQNEAQ (reference sequence). CDR3 amino acids: CASSGSESYQETQYF. In DNA, the CDR3 is TGTGCCAGCAGCGGATCCGAGTCCTACCAAGAGACCCAGTACTTC.

This clonotype was observed a handful of times. The chain combines TRBV28 with TRBJ2-7, with unresolved D. CDR3 length equals 13 residues. Germline V gene data show CDR1 as MDHEN and CDR2 as SYDVKM. V was cut by 6 bases and J by 1 base, with 10 bases left in between. The CDR3 bases are TGTGCCAGCAGATATGACGGATCCTACGAGCAGTACTTC. This codes for CASRYDGSYEQYF.

The chain is built from TRBV12-3 or TRBV12-4 and TRBJ1-3; D unresolved. This CDR3 region has 15 residues. Trimming removed 7 bases at V and 0 bases at J, with 13 bases between. CDR3 residues: CASIRALHSGNTIYF. The CDR3 DNA reads as TGTGCCAGCATTCGAGCGTTACACTCTGGAAACACCATATATTTT.

There are a few counts of this clonotype. The rearrangement uses TRBV5-1 and TRBJ2-1, with TRBD1 matching 7 bases. Germline assignment: CDR1 SGHRS and CDR2 YFSETQ. This CDR3 has 17 amino acids. V shed 0 bases and J 3 bases; nucleotides not matched to a gene: 9. The CDR3 nucleotides are TGCGCCAGCAGCTTGGATCCGACAGGGAACCTCTACAATGAGCAGTTCTTC. Translated, it gives CASSLDPTGNLYNEQFF.

This clonotype was recorded many times. The gene calls are TRBV6-2 or TRBV6-3 and TRBJ2-5, with D possibly being TRBD1 or TRBD2 (6 bases each). Germline V gene lookup returns CDR1 MNHEY and CDR2 SVGEGT. The CDR3 loop spans 13 amino acids. V was trimmed by 2 bases and J by 4 bases, leaving 8 bases between them. CDR3 nucleotide sequence: TGTGCCAGCAGTTACGGGGGGCCAGAGACCCAGTACTTC. Protein sequence: CASSYGGPETQYF.

The V and J genes are TRBV6-6 and TRBJ1-1; possibly TRBD1 for D (5 bases). Germline CDR1 is MNHNY and CDR2 is SVGAGI (reference sequence). The V end was cut by 2 bases, the J end by 6 bases, with 10 bases between. The CDR3 contains 13 residues. The CDR3 is CASSYLQGAEAFF. The CDR3 DNA reads as TGTGCCAGCAGTTACCTCCAGGGCGCTGAAGCTTTCTTT.

The chain couples TRBV29-1 to TRBJ2-3, with a possible D match to TRBD2 (5 bases). Trimming removed 3 bases at V and 0 bases at J, with 13 bases between. The CDR3 is 15 residues long. Germline V gives CDR1 SQVTM, CDR2 ANQGSEA. CDR3: CSVEWRAPSTDTQYF. The CDR3 region has the DNA TGCAGCGTTGAGTGGCGGGCTCCTAGCACAGATACGCAGTATTTT.

This CDR3 reads CASSRRTGQNTEAFF. CDR3 nucleotide sequence: TGTGCCAGCAGCCGCCGGACAGGGCAGAACACTGAAGCTTTCTTT. The chain is built from TRBV5-5 and TRBJ1-1; 8 nucleotides match TRBD1. CDR1 is SGHKS, CDR2 YYEKEE, per germline (reference sequence). This CDR3 comprises 15 residues. Germline trimming cut 4 bases from V and 1 base from J; bases unmatched to any gene: 6.

This clonotype was counted between two and nine times. The rearrangement uses TRBV20-1 and TRBJ1-1, with D possibly matching TRBD1 (5 bases). V lost 5 bases and J 1 base, leaving 17 bases between the germline ends. CDR3 length: 15 amino acids. Germline V gives CDR1 DFQATT, CDR2 SNEGSKA (reference sequence). For the CDR3, the DNA is TGCAGTGCTTTTGGGGGGGAGCTAAAGAACACTGAAGCTTTCTTT. This gives the protein CSAFGGELKNTEAFF.

The gene calls are TRBV5-6 and TRBJ2-3; TRBD2 aligns across 11 bases. CDR1 is SGHDT and CDR2 is YYEEEE in the germline V gene. The CDR3 has 15 amino acids. The ends lost 4 bases at V and 1 base at J; junction bases unmatched: 2. The CDR3 DNA reads as TGTGCCAGCAGCCGACTAGCGGGACGCACAGATACGCAGTATTTT. As protein: CASSRLAGRTDTQYF. The complete variable domain, with remaining parts taken from reference TRBV5-6 and TRBJ2-3, reads DAGVTQSPTHLIKTRGQQVTLRCSPKSGHDTVSWYQQALGQGPQFIFQYYEEEERQRGNFPDRFSGHQFPNYSSELNVNALLLGDSALYLCASSRLAGRTDTQYFGPGTRLTVL.

The chain employs TRBV6-5 and TRBJ2-5, with D tentatively TRBD2 (5 bases). With 2 bases removed from V and 4 bases from J, the gap between germline ends came to 8 bases. Germline CDR1 MNHEY, CDR2 SVGAGI. The CDR3 length is 13 residues. In nucleotides, the CDR3 is TGTGCCAGCAGTTACCCGGGGAGAGAGACCCAGTACTTC. As protein: CASSYPGRETQYF.

The chain joins TRBV20-1 to TRBJ2-7; D not resolved. CDR1 is DFQATT, CDR2 SNEGSKA, per germline (reference sequence). This CDR3 is 11 amino acids long. Deletions cut 6 bases from V and 5 bases from J, with 11 bases between. CDR3 protein: CSAKRTDEQYF. CDR3 coding DNA: TGCAGTGCCAAGCGTACTGACGAGCAGTACTTC.

This sequence joins TRBV25-1 and TRBJ1-2; 7 bases are shared with TRBD1. The CDR3 length is 14 residues. With V trimmed by 6 bases and J by 1 base, 5 bases remained unmatched. Germline V gene lookup returns CDR1 MGHDK and CDR2 SYGVNS. The chain's CDR3 is CASRGDRNNYGYTF. The CDR3 DNA is TGTGCCAGCAGGGGGGACAGAAATAACTATGGCTACACCTTC.

The chain employs TRBV6-6 and TRBJ2-1; 12 nucleotides line up with TRBD2. The CDR3 runs 15 residues. The germline V gene encodes CDR1 MNHNY and CDR2 SVGAGI (reference sequence). With 5 bases clipped from V and 6 bases from J, the junction kept 5 bases outside the gene matches. CDR3: CASSPLAGGRNEQFF. The DNA of the CDR3 is TGTGCCAGCAGTCCCCTAGCGGGGGGGCGCAATGAGCAGTTCTTC.

This clonotype was detected only a few times. The chain employs TRBV7-9 and TRBJ2-1; no reliable D call. The germline CDR1 and CDR2 sequences are SEHNR and FQNEAQ (reference sequence). The CDR3 runs 14 residues. V dropped 5 bases and J dropped 5 bases, with 13 bases sitting between them. DNA for the CDR3: TGTGCCAGCAGCCCCCTCGGGCCACACAATGAGCAGTTCTTC. Its protein product is CASSPLGPHNEQFF.